The 9 T cell receptor beta chains reported below all come from one sample, sequenced in a study of T cell responses to AZD1222 COVID-19 vaccine. The table came from immunoSEQ multiplex PCR; TCRdb's copy has only in-frame clones and leaves some out. The table records about 150,000 clones, around nine tenths of them present only once. The sample here was peripheral blood, taken on day 0 of MenACWY control vaccination. These TCRs come from an adult in good health.

The J gene is TRBJ2-2, the V gene TRBV3-1 (or the pseudogene TRBV3-2); D is ambiguous. Germline V lookup: CDR1 LGHDT, CDR2 YNNKEL (reference sequence). Trimming pared 4 bases from V and 0 bases from J, leaving 12 bases between. CDR3 length equals 16 residues. This CDR3 reads CASSPTVFANTGELFF. The DNA for the CDR3 is TGTGCCAGCAGCCCTACCGTGTTCGCGAACACCGGGGAGCTGTTTTTT.

V gene TRBV27 combines with J gene TRBJ1-2; TRBD1 aligns across 9 bases. Per the germline V gene, CDR1 is MNHEY and CDR2 is SMNVEV (reference sequence). This CDR3 contains 14 residues. The V gene end was trimmed by 5 bases and the J gene end by 7 bases; junction bases not matched to a gene: 8. CDR3 coding DNA: TGTGCCAGCAGTCTCAGGACAGGGGAAGGTGGCTACACCTTC. This codes for CASSLRTGEGGYTF.

This chain joins TRBV11-2 and TRBJ1-1, with D unclear. The CDR3 has 14 amino acids. Germline CDR1 reads SGHAT; CDR2 reads FQNNGV. With 3 bases removed from V and 0 bases from J, the gap between germline ends came to 8 bases. Here the CDR3 reads CASSLYSVNTEAFF. CDR3 sequence (DNA): TGTGCCAGCAGCTTGTACAGCGTGAACACTGAAGCTTTCTTT.

The chain combines TRBV2 with TRBJ1-1; no definite D call. V gave up 2 bases and J gave up 3 bases, with 10 bases separating them. This CDR3 spans 14 amino acids. CDR1 is SNHLY, CDR2 FYNNEI, per germline. The CDR3 DNA reads as TGTGCCAGCAGTGAACTTTTGGCAGACACTGAAGCTTTCTTT. Its protein is CASSELLADTEAFF.

The V and J genes are TRBV19 and TRBJ2-7, with 10 bases fitting TRBD1. The germline V gene has CDR1 LNHDA and CDR2 SQIVND (reference sequence). V dropped 9 bases and J dropped 2; count of bases not matched to a gene: 7. This CDR3 is 14 amino acids long. As DNA, the CDR3 is TGTGCCAGCCAACTAGGGACAGGGGCCTACGAGCAGTACTTC. It encodes CASQLGTGAYEQYF.

The chain carries TRBV5-1 and TRBJ2-5, with D possibly matching TRBD1 (6 bases). Trimming pared 4 bases from V and 1 base from J, leaving 17 bases between. There are 16 residues in the CDR3. Germline lookup yields CDR1 SGHRS and CDR2 YFSETQ. The CDR3 nucleotides read TGCGCCAGCAGCAACCCCCACATGGACAGCCAAGAGACCCAGTACTTC. Its protein is CASSNPHMDSQETQYF.

V gene TRBV27 combines with J gene TRBJ2-7, with D possibly called TRBD1 or TRBD2 (7 bases each). The V gene lost 6 bases and the J gene lost 3 bases, with 15 bases spanning the gap. CDR3 length: 14 residues. Per the germline V gene, CDR1 is MNHEY and CDR2 is SMNVEV (reference sequence). The CDR3, as DNA: TGTGCCAGCAGGCGGGAGACAGGGTTCTACGAGCAGTACTTC. This sequence encodes CASRRETGFYEQYF.

The rearrangement uses TRBV5-4 and TRBJ2-7, with D hard to call. The germline V gene encodes CDR1 SGHNT and CDR2 YYREEE (reference sequence). This CDR3 contains 15 residues. V was trimmed by 0 bases and J by 0 bases, leaving 10 bases between them. Here the CDR3 DNA reads TGTGCCAGCAGCTTGGACTCCCAAAGCTCCTACGAGCAGTACTTC. Residues: CASSLDSQSSYEQYF.

The rearrangement links TRBV3-1 (or the pseudogene TRBV3-2) to TRBJ2-7, with 9 nucleotides matching TRBD1. Losses at the gene ends were 3 bases for V and 3 bases for J; bases not matched to a gene: 6. The CDR3 is 15 residues long. CDR1 is LGHDT, CDR2 YNNKEL, per germline (reference sequence). The CDR3 spells CASSHFGTGSYEQYF. Written as DNA, the CDR3 is TGTGCCAGCAGCCATTTTGGGACAGGGAGCTACGAGCAGTACTTC.